This T cell receptor beta chain was identified in a study of T cell changes during pregnancy in multiple sclerosis. Profiled with immunoSEQ multiplex PCR; TCRdb holds only in-frame clones, not every one. The sample includes 83,000 or so clones, 94% seen only once; the top ten take over 1.5%. Germline-derived CDR1 and CDR2 are SGHTA and FQGNSA. V lost 6 bases, J lost 5 bases, and 14 bases lay in between. The CDR3 loop spans 14 amino acids. The source is a female donor in good health, enrolled as a control in a pregnancy study. J is TRBJ2-1 and V is TRBV7-2; D may be TRBD2 (6 bases). The sequencing here drew on peripheral blood, taken after pregnancy. Here the CDR3 reads CASSPSSANNEQFF. In DNA, the CDR3 is TGTGCCAGCAGTCCATCTAGCGCAAACAATGAGCAGTTCTTC.